The T cell receptor beta chain described here comes from a study of T cells after yellow fever vaccination. TCR cDNA, made by 5'RACE template switching, carried an added universal primer site and UMIs. Each CDR3 protein is one row after TCRdb ran MiXCR on the 5' RACE reads. The sample has some 160,000 distinct CDR3 sequences; roughly a tenth are singletons. The CDR3 totals 13 residues. Trimming took off 5 bases at V and 3 bases at J, with 10 bases between the two ends. Germline CDR1 SGHTA, CDR2 FQGTGA. This specimen consisted of CD8+ T cells sorted from PBMCs, obtained 45 days after the yellow fever booster vaccination. The J gene is TRBJ2-5, the V gene TRBV7-3; perhaps TRBD2 as D (5 bases). This clonotype was sampled from a man younger than 35 who received the YFV17D yellow fever vaccine. CDR3 sequence (DNA): TGTGCCAGCAGCCCACAACTAGAAGAGACCCAGTACTTC. It specifies CASSPQLEETQYF.